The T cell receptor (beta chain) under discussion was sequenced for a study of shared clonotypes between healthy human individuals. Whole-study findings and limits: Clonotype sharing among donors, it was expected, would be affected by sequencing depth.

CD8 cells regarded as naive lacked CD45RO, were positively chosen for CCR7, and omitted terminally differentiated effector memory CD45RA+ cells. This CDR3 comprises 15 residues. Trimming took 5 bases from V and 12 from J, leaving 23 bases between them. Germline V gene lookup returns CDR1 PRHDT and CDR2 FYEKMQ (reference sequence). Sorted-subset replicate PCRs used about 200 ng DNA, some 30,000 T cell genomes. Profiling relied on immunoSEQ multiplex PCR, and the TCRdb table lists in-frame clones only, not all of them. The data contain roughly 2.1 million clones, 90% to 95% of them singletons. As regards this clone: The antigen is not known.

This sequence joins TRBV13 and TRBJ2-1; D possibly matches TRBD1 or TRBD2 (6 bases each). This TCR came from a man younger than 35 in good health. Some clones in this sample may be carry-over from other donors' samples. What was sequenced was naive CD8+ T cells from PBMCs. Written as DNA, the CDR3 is TGTGCCAGCAGCCTGAGACTTCTGGGGGGACATGGGCAGTTCTTC. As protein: CASSLRLLGGHGQFF.